The rows below give T cell receptor beta chains drawn from one sample of a study of T cells in localized non-small cell lung cancer. The table came from immunoSEQ multiplex PCR; TCRdb's copy has only in-frame clones and leaves some out. The data show over 25,000 clones, around three quarters seen once. The sample here was peripheral blood, taken before any cancer treatment. These receptor sequences come from a male donor at least 60 years old with stage III squamous cell lung carcinoma. The CDR3 runs from the conserved cysteine through the conserved F or W. The D gene is left open where the match is weak. Clone size is stated in some rows and not others, as once, few, many or a class when expanded.

>TRBV5-4|NA|NA|14|TRBJ1-2
TGTGCCAGCAGCAACGGGCTAGATAACTATGGCTACACCTTC
CASSNGLDNYGYTF
>TRBV19|NA|NA|14|TRBJ2-1
TGTGCCAGTAGTACAAGAGAACTAGGAGGGGAGCAGTTCTTC
CASSTRELGGEQFF
>TRBV19|NA|TRBD1|13|TRBJ2-7
TGTGCCAGTAAAGGGACAGGGGGGTACGAGCAGTACTTC
CASKGTGGYEQYF
>TRBV6-6|NA|NA|12|TRBJ1-5
TGTGCCAGCAGCAGAGATAATGGGCCCCAGCATTTT
CASSRDNGPQHF
>TRBV27|NA|TRBD2|15|TRBJ2-1
TGTGCCAGCAGTCGGACTAGCGGAGATAACAATGAGCAGTTCTTC
CASSRTSGDNNEQFF
>TRBV6-1|NA|NA|14|TRBJ2-1
TGTGCCAGCAGTGAAAACGGCGACAGGACTAAGCAGTTCTTC
CASSENGDRTKQFF
>TRBV5-6|NA|TRBD2|19|TRBJ2-5
TGTGCCAGCAGCTTGAGGTTCGGGGCTAGCGGGGGGGCTCGGAAGACCCAGTACTTC
CASSLRFGASGGARKTQYF
>TRBV7-9|NA|NA|13|TRBJ2-5
TGTGCCAGCATTCCGGGGCCCCAAGAGACCCAGTACTTC
CASIPGPQETQYF
>TRBV5-4|few|TRBD1|16|TRBJ2-1
TGTGCCAGCAGCTTGGGCGGAGGGACAGGGGTCGATGAGCAGTTCTTC
CASSLGGGTGVDEQFF
>TRBV18|NA|NA|14|TRBJ2-1
TGTGCCAGCTCCGGACTAAGCTCCTACAATGAGCAGTTCTTC
CASSGLSSYNEQFF
>TRBV4-2|NA|TRBD1|16|TRBJ2-7
TGTGCCAGCAGCCGCCAGGGAACAGGGGGCGGGTACGAGCAGTACTTC
CASSRQGTGGGYEQYF
>TRBV15|NA|NA|14|TRBJ2-5
TGTGCCACCAGCAGAAGTCAGAGGGGAGAGACCCAGTACTTC
CATSRSQRGETQYF
>TRBV19|NA|NA|15|TRBJ2-3
TGTGCCAGTAGCCTGTCAGGACAGAAAGCAGATACGCAGTATTTT
CASSLSGQKADTQYF
>TRBV6-6|NA|NA|14|TRBJ1-5
TGTGCCAGCAGTTCCACAGGGACTAGTCAGCCCCAGCATTTT
CASSSTGTSQPQHF
>TRBV19|NA|NA|13|TRBJ2-3
TGTGCCAGTAGTATAGTGGCCACAGATACGCAGTATTTT
CASSIVATDTQYF
>TRBV29-1|NA|NA|11|TRBJ1-2
TGCAGCGTTGAGTCCCGATGGGGCTACACCTTC
CSVESRWGYTF
>TRBV5-6|NA|TRBD1|17|TRBJ2-1
TGTGCCAGCAGCTTGTGGGACAGGGTCTCTCCTGCCAATGAGCAGTTCTTC
CASSLWDRVSPANEQFF
>TRBV13|NA|TRBD1|15|TRBJ2-1
TGTGCCAGCAGCTTGTCCGGGACAGGGTACAATGAGCAGTTCTTC
CASSLSGTGYNEQFF
>TRBV7-9|few|TRBD1|13|TRBJ1-2
TGTGCCAGCAGCGCTCCGGGACAGGGGATTCGCACCTTC
CASSAPGQGIRTF
>TRBV6-1|NA|TRBD2|17|TRBJ2-2
TGTGCCAGCAGTGAAGGGACTAGCGGGGGGTTCTACGTTGAGCTGTTTTTT
CASSEGTSGGFYVELFF
>TRBV7-2|NA|NA|13|TRBJ2-7
TGTGCCAGCAGCTTACTGCGCGGAAACGAGCAGTACTTC
CASSLLRGNEQYF
>TRBV29-1|NA|NA|17|TRBJ2-1
TGCAGCGCCGAAGGCAATCCCGGGACTCGCTCCTACAATGAGCAGTTCTTC
CSAEGNPGTRSYNEQFF
>TRBV25-1|NA|NA|11|TRBJ1-1
TGTGCCAGCAGTGAAAAAGGGAGAGCTTTCTTT
CASSEKGRAFF
>TRBV14|once|NA|15|TRBJ2-1
TGTGCCAGCAGCCAAGGGGGGCCCTACTACAATGAGCAGTTCTTC
CASSQGGPYYNEQFF
>TRBV19|NA|NA|14|TRBJ1-2
TGTGCCAGTAGTATTTTGGCTGAAGGTTATGGCTACACCTTC
CASSILAEGYGYTF
>TRBV29-1|NA|TRBD1|13|TRBJ1-1
TGCAGCGTAACTCAGGGGGGGAACACTGAAGCTTTCTTT
CSVTQGGNTEAFF
>TRBV7-3|NA|NA|15|TRBJ2-2
TGTGCCAGCAGCTTAACTCGAGGGGAAACCGGGGAGCTGTTTTTT
CASSLTRGETGELFF
>TRBV7-8|NA|TRBD1|13|TRBJ1-2
TGTGCCAGCAGCTCCGGACAGGACTATGGCTACACCTTC
CASSSGQDYGYTF
>TRBV7-9|medium-sized|NA|14|TRBJ2-7
TGTGCCAGCAGCTTAAGTCAGGGGTACTACGAGCAGTACTTC
CASSLSQGYYEQYF
>TRBV19|NA|TRBD2|15|TRBJ2-2
TGTGCCAGTAGTAGCGGCCTAGCGGGGTCCGGGGAGCTGTTTTTT
CASSSGLAGSGELFF
>TRBV10-3|NA|NA|13|TRBJ1-4
TGTGCCATCAGTGACGGCGCGGACGAAAAACTGTTTTTT
CAISDGADEKLFF
>TRBV27|NA|TRBD1|15|TRBJ1-1
TGTGCCAGCAGTTTAGTGCCGACAGGGAATACTGAAGCTTTCTTT
CASSLVPTGNTEAFF
>TRBV19|NA|NA|14|TRBJ2-2
TGTGCCAGTAGTCCGGGGGTGTACACCGGGGAGCTGTTTTTT
CASSPGVYTGELFF
>TRBV27|NA|NA|13|TRBJ1-2
TGTGCCAGCAGCTTAGGTCCAACGTATGGCTACACCTTC
CASSLGPTYGYTF
>TRBV9|NA|NA|15|TRBJ2-1
TGTGCCAGCAGCGTAGGGAGGCACACCTACAATGAGCAGTTCTTC
CASSVGRHTYNEQFF
>TRBV5-4|NA|NA|15|TRBJ1-1
TGTGCCAGCAGCTCTCCGGGACACGAGGGCACTGAAGCTTTCTTT
CASSSPGHEGTEAFF
>TRBV19|NA|TRBD2|15|TRBJ2-1
TGTGCCAGTAGCCAACTAGCGGGAGGGAGGAATGAGCAGTTCTTC
CASSQLAGGRNEQFF
>TRBV10-3|few|NA|13|TRBJ1-1
TGTGCCATAACCGGGACATCCAACACTGAAGCTTTCTTT
CAITGTSNTEAFF
>TRBV2|NA|NA|16|TRBJ2-3
TGTGCCAGCAGTGACGGTAGAGTCCTATACACAGATACGCAGTATTTT
CASSDGRVLYTDTQYF
>TRBV6-5|few|TRBD2|16|TRBJ2-5
TGTGCCAGCAGTTACTCGATAAGCGGGGGGGCCCAGACCCAGTACTTC
CASSYSISGGAQTQYF
>TRBV18|NA|NA|14|TRBJ1-4
TGTGCCAGCTCACCACAGGGTTCAGATGAAAAACTGTTTTTT
CASSPQGSDEKLFF
>TRBV10-3|NA|NA|15|TRBJ1-2
TGTGCCATCAGTTTAGGGGTGGGGGGCGGCTATGGCTACACCTTC
CAISLGVGGGYGYTF
>TRBV30|NA|TRBD1|14|TRBJ1-1
TGTGCCTGGAGTCGGGACAGGGGGTTCGCTGAAGCTTTCTTT
CAWSRDRGFAEAFF
>TRBV4-1|NA|TRBD1|15|TRBJ1-4
TGCGCCAGCAGCCAAGGGGACAGACAAAATGAAAAACTGTTTTTT
CASSQGDRQNEKLFF
>TRBV7-7|NA|NA|13|TRBJ2-5
TGTGCCAGCAGCTTAGACAGGGAGGAGACCCAGTACTTC
CASSLDREETQYF
>TRBV5-1|NA|NA|14|TRBJ2-1
TGCGCCAGCAGCTCCGGGCGGGGAAACAATGAGCAGTTCTTC
CASSSGRGNNEQFF
>TRBV28|NA|NA|15|TRBJ1-5
TGTGCCAGCAGTATACAGACCGGGCTAAATCAGCCCCAGCATTTT
CASSIQTGLNQPQHF
>TRBV27|NA|NA|15|TRBJ1-5
TGTGCCAGCAGTTTATTCATGGGGGGTGGTCAGCCCCAGCATTTT
CASSLFMGGGQPQHF
>TRBV19|NA|NA|14|TRBJ1-1
TGTGCCAGTAGATTAGCAGGGTCTCATACTGAAGCTTTCTTT
CASRLAGSHTEAFF
>TRBV6-6|once|NA|13|TRBJ1-1
TGTGCCAGCAGTTCTCGGCAGAACACTGAAGCTTTCTTT
CASSSRQNTEAFF
>TRBV19|few|NA|15|TRBJ2-7
TGTGCCAGTAGTCGTTCAACGGCCGCCACCGGCGAGCAGTACTTC
CASSRSTAATGEQYF
>TRBV30|once|NA|13|TRBJ1-5
TGTGCCTGGAGTGTTTCCCCCAGGCAGCCCCAGCATTTT
CAWSVSPRQPQHF